The 15 T cell receptor beta chains below all came from one sample that was sequenced in a study of blood T cells in healthy people across ages. A J-beta primer mix and a sample-barcoded 5' primer were used in a second PCR of about 6 to 12 cycles. Each CDR3 protein gets one entry after TCRdb re-called the 5' RACE reads with MiXCR. The table shows approximately 1.5 million distinct CDR3 sequences, with around 35% occurring only once. The sample was blood. Source of these receptors: a woman younger than 45 in good health.

The gene calls are TRBV20-1 and TRBJ2-5; D is ambiguous. V was cut by 7 bases and J by 11 bases, with 23 bases left in between. CDR3 length: 13 residues. The germline V gene has CDR1 DFQATT and CDR2 SNEGSKA (reference sequence). The CDR3 reads CSGGVDLYNEQYF. In DNA, the CDR3 is TGCAGTGGTGGGGTCGACCTATACAATGAGCAGTACTTC.

Notes on this clonotype: Just one base apart from a much larger clone, this may be a read error. The gene calls are TRBV29-1 and TRBJ2-3, with D hard to call. From germline, CDR1 is SQVTM and CDR2 ANQGSEA. The CDR3 covers 13 residues. The CDR3 loop is CSVGPVSTDMQYF. The DNA for the CDR3 is TGCAGCGTTGGTCCTGTTAGCACAGATATGCAGTATTTT.

On this clonotype itself: This may be a read error, as it is one base from a much larger clone. The V call is TRBV4-1, the J call TRBJ2-4; D possibly corresponds to TRBD1 (6 bases). Trimming removed 8 bases at V and 3 bases at J, with 17 bases between. Looked up from germline, CDR1 is MGHRA and CDR2 is YSYEKL. The CDR3 runs 15 residues. The CDR3 loop is CASQQGVLVKNIQYF. CDR3 coding DNA: TGCGCCAGCCAACAGGGCGTGTTAGTCAAAAACATTCAGTACTTC.

This clonotype was detected ten times or more. The chain uses TRBV4-1 and TRBJ1-2; unclear D gene. The V and J ends lost 0 bases and 5 bases respectively, with 10 bases between them. Germline V gene lookup returns CDR1 MGHRA and CDR2 YSYEKL. This CDR3 has 14 amino acids. CDR3 DNA sequence: TGCGCCAGCAGCCAAGACCAAGGAGGGTATGGCTACACCTTC. It specifies CASSQDQGGYGYTF.

The V and J genes are TRBV6-1 and TRBJ1-1; tentatively, D is TRBD1 (6 bases). This CDR3 is built from 14 residues. V lost 7 bases, J lost 4 bases, and 16 bases lay in between. Germline CDR1 and CDR2: MNHNS and SASEGT. The CDR3 spells CASTEGDFGTEAFF. The DNA for the CDR3 is TGTGCCAGCACCGAGGGGGACTTTGGCACTGAAGCTTTCTTT.

The table lists this clonotype with a few counts. The chain joins TRBV30 to TRBJ2-4, with 7 bases identical to TRBD1. The J call may not be correct, given that the DNA end is closer to TRBJ2-7. Germline values: CDR1 GTSNPN, CDR2 SVGIG (reference sequence). The CDR3 is 12 residues long. CDR3 sequence (DNA): TGTGCCTGGAGTCCAGGGGGCTACGAGCAGTACTTC. This sequence encodes CAWSPGGYEQYF.

V and J are TRBV4-1 and TRBJ1-4, with D perhaps matching TRBD1 (5 bases). From germline, CDR1 is MGHRA and CDR2 YSYEKL. Trimming cost V 2 bases and J 5 bases, with 12 bases left between them. The CDR3 consists of 15 residues. The CDR3 loop is CASSQRTYNNEKLFF. The CDR3 DNA reads as TGCGCCAGCAGCCAACGGACATACAACAATGAAAAACTGTTTTTT.

This clonotype came up once. The V call is TRBV29-1, the J call TRBJ2-5; tentative D call: TRBD1 (5 bases). Trimming removed 6 bases at V and 4 bases at J, with 21 bases between. Germline CDR1 reads SQVTM; CDR2 reads ANQGSEA. The CDR3 runs 15 residues. In DNA form, the CDR3 reads TGCAGCGTCATCCTAGGCTTGAGGACAAGAGAGACCCAGTACTTC. It encodes CSVILGLRTRETQYF.

The chain joins TRBV2 to TRBJ2-3, with TRBD2 matching 11 bases. V was clipped by 0 bases and J by 6 bases; unmatched bases: 2. The CDR3 spans 15 residues. In germline, CDR1 is SNHLY, CDR2 FYNNEI. The CDR3 reads CASSEALAGEDTQYF. In DNA form, the CDR3 reads TGTGCCAGCAGTGAAGCACTAGCGGGAGAGGATACGCAGTATTTT. The whole variable domain, remainder taken from reference TRBV2 and TRBJ2-3, is EPEVTQTPSHQVTQMGQEVILRCVPISNHLYFYWYRQILGQKVEFLVSFYNNEISEKSEIFDDQFSVERPDGSNFTLKIRSTKLEDSAMYFCASSEALAGEDTQYFGPGTRLTVL.

The CDR3 loop is CATSTGQGNEQFF. The CDR3 nucleotides are TGTGCCACCAGCACCGGACAGGGCAATGAGCAGTTCTTC. V is TRBV15 and J is TRBJ2-1, with 8 bases matching TRBD1. V shed 4 bases and J 6 bases; nucleotides not matched to a gene: 2. This CDR3 has 13 amino acids. Germline-derived CDR1 and CDR2 are LNHNV and YYDKDF (reference sequence).

V gene TRBV3-1 combines with J gene TRBJ2-3; 7 bases are shared with TRBD2. The trim removed 1 base at V and 3 bases at J, leaving 13 bases unmatched. CDR1 is LGHDT and CDR2 is YNNKEL in the germline V gene (reference sequence). The CDR3 runs 18 residues. The CDR3 nucleotides are TGTGCCAGCAGCCAAGCGCCTCCGGGACTACCCCTGACAGATACGCAGTATTTT. Translated, it gives CASSQAPPGLPLTDTQYF.

The V call is TRBV20-1, the J call TRBJ1-1; no reliable D call. Germline-derived CDR1 and CDR2 are DFQATT and SNEGSKA (reference sequence). The CDR3 has 11 amino acids. V lost 5 bases and J lost 5, with 9 bases in between. CDR3 DNA sequence: TGCAGTGCTCCTGTGTGGACTGAAGCTTTCTTT. Encoded protein: CSAPVWTEAFF.

This clonotype was observed a few times. The chain links TRBV5-6 to TRBJ1-1; D is possibly TRBD1 (6 bases). The V end was cut by 0 bases, the J end by 5 bases, with 23 bases between. This CDR3 has 18 amino acids. Germline V gene lookup returns CDR1 SGHDT and CDR2 YYEEEE. The CDR3 region is CASSLGVGASVRETEAFF. CDR3 DNA sequence: TGTGCCAGCAGCTTGGGAGTGGGGGCGTCCGTGAGGGAGACTGAAGCTTTCTTT.

Comment on this clonotype: A much larger clone lies a single base off, so this may be a read error. The rearrangement joins TRBV7-2 to TRBJ2-3; 9 positions agree with TRBD1. The CDR3 length is 15 residues. Germline V gene lookup returns CDR1 SGHTA and CDR2 FQGNSA. Written as DNA, the CDR3 is TGTGCCAGCAGCACGGGACAGGGCCCCACAGATGCGCAGTATTTT. Protein sequence: CASSTGQGPTDAQYF.

In its sample, this clonotype was seen many times. V and J are TRBV12-3 or TRBV12-4 and TRBJ2-7; D remains unclear. This CDR3 contains 12 residues. The germline V and J ends were trimmed by 6 bases and 2 bases, with 8 bases remaining between them. The CDR3 here is CASSTTPYEQYF. For the CDR3, the DNA is TGTGCCAGCAGCACAACTCCCTACGAGCAGTACTTC.